This is a list of T cell receptor beta chains from one sample in a study of T-cell memory formation after mild COVID-19. TCRdb analysed the 5' RACE reads with MiXCR anew, one entry per CDR3 protein. The data contain 550,000 to 650,000 distinct CDR3 sequences, roughly a sixth of them seen just once; the ten biggest clones take up roughly 8%. Material for sequencing was PBMCs or a T cell subset sorted from them (not recorded which). The receptors shown here come from an adult woman who had mild COVID-19 (a few samples of this study predate the infection). Cell type and time point are not known. Each CDR3 is given without its conserved first and last residue. A D gene is named only where the DNA matches it firmly.

J gene	D gene	V gene	CDR3 protein
TRBJ1-1	.	TRBV5-1	ASSFGVEAF
TRBJ1-1	.	TRBV12-3/TRBV12-4	ASSFNRQNTEAF
TRBJ1-1	.	TRBV6-2/TRBV6-3	ASNGLGRTEAF
TRBJ1-4	TRBD1	TRBV20-1	SATPSRQGLGEKLF
TRBJ1-1	.	TRBV5-5	ASSLQPGSEAF
TRBJ2-1	TRBD2	TRBV24-1	ATSDPGLAGGSISYNEQF
TRBJ2-2	.	TRBV4-2	ASSQENTGKYTGELF
TRBJ2-1	.	TRBV5-6	ASSSGLPADEQF
TRBJ2-1	TRBD2	TRBV24-1	ATSEGESGGQF
TRBJ2-1	.	TRBV11-2	ASSLVSGQLAQF
TRBJ2-7	.	TRBV27	ASSPVGGQSYEQY
TRBJ2-3	TRBD2	TRBV7-2	ASSLAGTSGGGAQY
TRBJ2-1	.	TRBV12-3/TRBV12-4	ASSFGYRRNEQF
TRBJ2-5	.	TRBV7-6	ASSLAVGGTTFQD
TRBJ2-7	.	TRBV20-1	SARDIGYEQY
TRBJ2-2	.	TRBV6-5	ASSYGASVNRELF
TRBJ1-3	.	TRBV2	ASSVVRTPGRNTIY
TRBJ2-5	TRBD2	TRBV5-1	ASSIGTSGLPYQETQY
TRBJ1-1	.	TRBV5-5	ASSSWARTEAF
TRBJ1-2	.	TRBV20-1	SAPSRGDRYGGYT
TRBJ1-5	.	TRBV21-1	ASKRNEPQH
TRBJ2-2	TRBD2	TRBV20-1	SASGGKYTGELF
TRBJ2-1	TRBD1	TRBV29-1	SARQGYNEQF
TRBJ2-3	.	TRBV7-9	ASKQDYFTDTQY
TRBJ1-4	.	TRBV20-1	SARGATEKLF
TRBJ1-6	TRBD1	TRBV9	ASSRQGANNSPLH
TRBJ2-3	TRBD2	TRBV2	ATSTSGVGDTQY
TRBJ1-1	TRBD1	TRBV7-9	ASSFPGQENTEAF
TRBJ2-1	.	TRBV4-3	ASSQDRGGSYNEQF
TRBJ2-4	TRBD2	TRBV4-3	ASSQAGGPNIQY
TRBJ2-3	TRBD1	TRBV6-5	ASRRQGTADTQY
TRBJ2-7	.	TRBV7-9	ASSTLTRGLSEQY
TRBJ1-2	.	TRBV6-5	ASTHNPRSYGYT
TRBJ2-7	.	TRBV9	ASSTGTSTGEQY
TRBJ2-7	.	TRBV7-9	ASGSSYEQY
TRBJ2-2	.	TRBV5-1	ATPGWAAVTGELF
TRBJ2-5	.	TRBV27	ASSRSGASGETQY
TRBJ1-2	TRBD1	TRBV10-3	AISAIPGTGINYGYT
TRBJ1-5	TRBD1	TRBV4-2	ASSRKKGDRVNPQPQH
TRBJ2-5	TRBD1	TRBV10-2	ASRRPPGQGTGETQY
TRBJ1-4	TRBD1	TRBV7-6	ASSLGQGWPSDEKLF
TRBJ2-2	.	TRBV9	ASTLDEGAGELF
TRBJ2-5	.	TRBV29-1	SVDRGQGAGQWETQY
TRBJ1-5	.	TRBV7-8	ASSSRTANQPQH
TRBJ2-2	.	TRBV6-1	ASSPSLTGELF